These T cell receptor beta chains were read from a single sample in a study of blood T cell repertoires in COVID-19. The table came from immunoSEQ multiplex PCR; TCRdb's copy has only in-frame clones and leaves some out. The sample lists 60,000 to 85,000 clones; approximately 84% were seen once. Sequenced sample: peripheral blood. The receptors originated from a man aged 65 to 79 with acute or convalescent COVID-19. The CDR3 runs from the conserved cysteine through the conserved F or W. A D gene is named only where the DNA matches it firmly. Not every row has a clone size; where given, it reads once, few, many or a size class.

CDR3aa	CDR3nt	abundance	d_gene	v_gene	j_gene
CASSLGTGAGANVLTF	TGTGCCAGCAGCTTGGGGACAGGGGCTGGGGCCAACGTCCTGACTTTC	-	TRBD1	TRBV5-6	TRBJ2-6
CASRVSRVNSPLHF	TGTGCCAGCAGGGTCTCCCGGGTGAATTCACCCCTCCACTTT	-	-	TRBV6-5	TRBJ1-6
CASSPAPGQTDGYTF	TGTGCCAGCAGCCCCGCCCCGGGACAGACAGATGGCTACACCTTC	-	TRBD1	TRBV11-2	TRBJ1-2
CASSLAIQVYTYEQYF	TGTGCCAGCAGCTTGGCGATCCAGGTGTACACCTACGAGCAGTACTTC	once	-	TRBV5-6	TRBJ2-7
CAWSGAGGYTF	TGTGCCTGGAGTGGAGCGGGTGGCTACACCTTC	-	-	TRBV30	TRBJ1-2
CASRPGGSGANVLTF	TGTGCCAGCAGACCAGGGGGCTCCGGGGCCAACGTCCTGACTTTC	-	TRBD1	TRBV7-3	TRBJ2-6
CSVRRGLGELFF	TGCAGCGTACGAAGAGGGCTCGGGGAGCTGTTTTTT	-	-	TRBV29-1	TRBJ2-2
CASSSRTSGGHTQYF	TGTGCCAGCAGCTCTCGGACTAGCGGGGGACACACGCAGTATTTT	-	TRBD2	TRBV11-2	TRBJ2-3
CASSESSYEQYF	TGTGCCAGCTCAGAGAGTAGCTACGAGCAGTACTTC	-	-	TRBV18	TRBJ2-7
CASNPSPSGRQNNEQFF	TGTGCCAGCAACCCCTCCCCTAGCGGGAGACAAAACAATGAGCAGTTCTTC	once	TRBD2	TRBV7-2	TRBJ2-1
CASSLAQGVTGELFF	TGCGCCAGCAGCTTGGCACAGGGAGTCACCGGGGAGCTGTTTTTT	-	-	TRBV5-1	TRBJ2-2
CASSSPPFPAPLHF	TGTGCCAGCAGCTCACCCCCCTTCCCAGCACCCCTCCACTTT	-	-	TRBV5-6	TRBJ1-6
CASGGQVRPETQYF	TGTGCCAGCGGAGGGCAGGTCCGACCAGAGACCCAGTACTTC	once	-	TRBV27	TRBJ2-5
CASSPTAAGNQPQHF	TGTGCCAGCAGCCCGACGGCGGCGGGGAATCAGCCCCAGCATTTT	many	-	TRBV7-9	TRBJ1-5
CAISEGGYYGYTF	TGTGCCATCAGTGAGGGGGGGTACTATGGCTACACCTTC	-	-	TRBV10-3	TRBJ1-2
CSVEDSGVGGYTF	TGCAGCGTTGAAGATTCAGGGGTTGGTGGCTACACCTTC	-	-	TRBV29-1	TRBJ1-2
CASSPGVGGTDTQYF	TGCGCCAGCAGCCCGGGTGTAGGTGGCACAGATACGCAGTATTTT	-	-	TRBV5-1	TRBJ2-3